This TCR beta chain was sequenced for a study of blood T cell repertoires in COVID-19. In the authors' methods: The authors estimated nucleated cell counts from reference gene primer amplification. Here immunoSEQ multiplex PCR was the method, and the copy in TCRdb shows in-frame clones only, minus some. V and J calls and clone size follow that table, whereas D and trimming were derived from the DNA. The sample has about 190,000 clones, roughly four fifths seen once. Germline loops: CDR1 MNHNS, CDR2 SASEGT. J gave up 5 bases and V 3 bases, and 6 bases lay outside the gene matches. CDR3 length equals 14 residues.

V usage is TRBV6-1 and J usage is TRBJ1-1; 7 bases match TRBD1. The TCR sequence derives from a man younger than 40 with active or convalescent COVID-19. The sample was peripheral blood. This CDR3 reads CASSDRQGRTEAFF. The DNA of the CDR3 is TGTGCCAGCAGTGACCGACAGGGAAGAACTGAAGCTTTCTTT.